What follows describes a single T cell receptor (beta chain). The data were obtained in a study of blood T cell repertoires in COVID-19. Study information: The study drew acute and convalescent COVID-19 samples from the United States, Italy and Spain. Nucleic acid was either cDNA or gDNA, and it came from T cells, B-cell-depleted T cells, or PBMCs.

V lost 2 bases and J lost 1, with 8 bases in between. The germline gives CDR1 ENHRY, CDR2 SYGVKD. This CDR3 region has 14 residues. Study processing details: Reference gene primer amplification gave nucleated cell count estimates. Clones were read by immunoSEQ multiplex PCR, and TCRdb kept only the in-frame ones, dropping some. Clone size and V and J calls were adopted from that table, with D and trimming inferred from the DNA. Of 250,000 or so clones detected, 84% appear once; the ten largest clones hold 1.5% to 1.9%. The receptor was isolated from a woman in her thirties or forties who had recovered from COVID-19. V is TRBV10-3 and J is TRBJ1-1; D is undetermined. Sequencing used peripheral blood. The CDR3 loop is CAISELRQNTEAFF. CDR3 bases: TGTGCCATCAGTGAGCTGAGACAGAACACTGAAGCTTTCTTT.